The T cell receptor beta chain under discussion was sequenced for a study of blood T cell repertoires in COVID-19. After removal of 4 bases from V and 5 bases from J, the junction contained 4 bases not matched to a gene. Germline V lookup: CDR1 SGHTA, CDR2 FQGNSA. This CDR3 has 15 amino acids. Profiled with immunoSEQ multiplex PCR; TCRdb holds only in-frame clones, not every one. The sample lists 100,000 or so clones; roughly 80% were seen once. The TCR originated in a woman in her seventies with acute or convalescent COVID-19. The J gene is TRBJ2-3, the V gene TRBV7-2; 12 bases fit TRBD1. Material for sequencing was peripheral blood. The CDR3 here is CASSWGQGAGDTQYF. CDR3 nucleotide sequence: TGTGCCAGCAGCTGGGGACAGGGGGCGGGAGATACGCAGTATTTT.